Listed below are T cell receptor beta chains from one sample, sequenced in a study of blood T cells in healthy people across ages. Each CDR3 protein gets one entry after TCRdb re-called the 5' RACE reads with MiXCR. This table holds under 1 million distinct CDR3 sequences, under 45% found once. Sequencing was performed on blood. The origin of the receptors is a man aged 55 to 70 in good health. CDR3s include the opening cysteine and the closing phenylalanine or tryptophan. D genes are given only for firm matches. Clone size is shown for a subset of rows, as once, few, many or a class of expanded clone.

d_call j_call v_call clone_size cdr3_nt cdr3_aa
- TRBJ2-3 TRBV20-1 few TGCAGTGCGGGGGGGGCCGGCACAGATACGCAGTATTTT CSAGGAGTDTQYF
- TRBJ2-1 TRBV11-2 - TGTGCCAGCAGCTTCGGGGTTGGCAATGAGCAGTTCTTC CASSFGVGNEQFF
TRBD1 TRBJ1-6 TRBV6-5 once TGTGCCAGCAGTTACAAACAGGGGTACAGTTCACCCCTCCACTTT CASSYKQGYSSPLHF
- TRBJ2-1 TRBV21-1 - TGTGCCAGCAGTAAACGACTAGCGGTATACAATGAGCAGTTCTTC CASSKRLAVYNEQFF
TRBD1 TRBJ2-7 TRBV5-6 - TGTGCCAGCAGCACGACGACAGGGAAGGGCTACGAGCAGTACTTC CASSTTTGKGYEQYF
- TRBJ1-5 TRBV6-1 few TGTGCCAGCAGTGAACCGGGTAATCAGCCCCAGCATTTT CASSEPGNQPQHF
TRBD2 TRBJ2-3 TRBV10-3 - TGTGCCATCAGTGAGATGCACGGGGCTAGCGGGGGGAGCACAGATACGCAGTATTTT CAISEMHGASGGSTDTQYF
TRBD2 TRBJ2-7 TRBV20-1 - TGCAGTGCTAATCCCGGGACTAGCGGAACCTACGAGCAGTACTTC CSANPGTSGTYEQYF
TRBD1 TRBJ2-6 TRBV7-2 many TGTGCCAGCAGCTTAGGGGACAGGGGTCTATCTGGGGCCAACGTCCTGACTTTC CASSLGDRGLSGANVLTF
- TRBJ2-7 TRBV7-9 - TGTGCCAGCAGCTCCCAGGGGAGGGACTCCTACGAGCAGTACTTC CASSSQGRDSYEQYF
- TRBJ2-7 TRBV7-8 - TGTGCCAGCAGCTTAGCTTTGGGGGAGATCTACGAGCAGTACTTC CASSLALGEIYEQYF
- TRBJ2-7 TRBV14 - TGTGCCAGCAGCCAAGACTGGGTTCGGGCAGAGACTCAGTACTTC CASSQDWVRAETQYF
- TRBJ1-2 TRBV12-5 - TGTGCTAGTGGTTTGGCTGGGTCGGGCTACACCTTC CASGLAGSGYTF
TRBD1 TRBJ2-3 TRBV15 few TGTGCCACCAGCAGAGAAGGGACAGGGAGTTGGACAGATACGCAGTATTTT CATSREGTGSWTDTQYF
- TRBJ1-6 TRBV7-2 - TGTGCCAGCAGTCGCCTCCAGGGTTACCAGTTCGATTCACCCCTCCACTTT CASSRLQGYQFDSPLHF
TRBD1 TRBJ2-7 TRBV3-1 few TGTGCCAGCAGTCGGGACAGGGTGGGCTACGAGCAGTACTTC CASSRDRVGYEQYF
TRBD1 TRBJ1-5 TRBV30 - TGTGCCTGGGGGGACAGCGACAATCAGCCCCAGCATTTT CAWGDSDNQPQHF
- TRBJ2-3 TRBV7-2 few TGTGCCAGCAGCTTAGTGGGCCAAACAGATACGCAGTATTTT CASSLVGQTDTQYF
- TRBJ1-4 TRBV9 few TGTGCCAGCAGCGCAGAGGGAAAACTGTTTTTT CASSAEGKLFF
- TRBJ1-2 TRBV5-1 few TGCGCCAGCAGCCCGGACGGCGACTATGGCTACACCTTC CASSPDGDYGYTF
TRBD2 TRBJ2-1 TRBV24-1 few TGTGCCACCAGTGATTCGACTAGCGGCTCCTACAATGAGCAGTTCTTC CATSDSTSGSYNEQFF
TRBD1 TRBJ1-1 TRBV9 - TGTGCCAGCAGCTTTTCGAGGGACCGGGACAGATTGAACACTGAAGCTTTCTTT CASSFSRDRDRLNTEAFF
TRBD1 TRBJ2-7 TRBV6-1 - TGTGCCAGCAGTGAACCCGGACAGGCATCCTACGAGCAGTACTTC CASSEPGQASYEQYF
TRBD2 TRBJ2-5 TRBV7-2 - TGTGCCAGCAGCTTCAGGACTAGCGGGGGGGGGTACCAAGAGACCCAGTACTTC CASSFRTSGGGYQETQYF
- TRBJ1-5 TRBV19 - TGTGCCAGTATAAATGGGGAGCGGGGGCCCCAGCATTTT CASINGERGPQHF
TRBD1 TRBJ2-3 TRBV7-2 few TGTGCCAGCAGCTTAAAACCGGGACAGCTCACAGATACGCAGTATTTT CASSLKPGQLTDTQYF
- TRBJ1-6 TRBV6-5 - TGTGCCAGCAGTTACTCGAGGTTTGCGGGGGCAGGGAATTCACCCCTCCACTTT CASSYSRFAGAGNSPLHF
- TRBJ1-1 TRBV29-1 - TGCAGCGTTTTACAGGGCTTAGAAACTGAAGCTTTCTTT CSVLQGLETEAFF
TRBD1 TRBJ1-1 TRBV20-1 once TGCAGTGCTCCCCGACAGGGTAACACTGAAGCTTTCTTT CSAPRQGNTEAFF
- TRBJ1-2 TRBV7-9 - TGTGCCAGCAGCACCACAGCGGGGGATGGCTACACCTTC CASSTTAGDGYTF
- TRBJ2-4 TRBV12-3/TRBV12-4 - TGTGCCAGCAGTTTAGTATCAGCAGAAAACATTCAGTACTTC CASSLVSAENIQYF
- TRBJ1-2 TRBV15 - TGTGCCACCAGCCCTGAGGAAGGGTCTAACTATGGCTACACCTTC CATSPEEGSNYGYTF
TRBD2 TRBJ2-1 TRBV27 once TGTGCCAGCAGTTTTTCAGCGGGGGGGATTTATGAGCAGTTCTTC CASSFSAGGIYEQFF
TRBD1 TRBJ2-5 TRBV29-1 many TGCAGCGTCGCGACAGGGATGGCTCAAGAGACCCAGTACTTC CSVATGMAQETQYF
TRBD1 TRBJ1-2 TRBV4-1 - TGCGCCAGCAGCCTGAGTTTGAGACAGGGGGACCATGGCTACACCTTC CASSLSLRQGDHGYTF
- TRBJ1-3 TRBV4-1 few TGCGCCAGCAGCCAAGCCCCCACGGTGGAGGGAAACACCATATATTTT CASSQAPTVEGNTIYF
TRBD1 TRBJ1-4 TRBV20-1 - TGCAGTGCTCGAAGGGACAGCATGGAGTATGAAAAACTGTTTTTT CSARRDSMEYEKLFF
TRBD2 TRBJ2-5 TRBV5-6 - TGTGCCAGCAGCTTGTTCGTGTTAGGAGGACTAGCGTTACTCCAAGAGACCCAGTACTTC CASSLFVLGGLALLQETQYF
- TRBJ1-2 TRBV6-2/TRBV6-3 - TGTGCCAGCAGCTCCCTCCCGACAAACTATGGCTACACCTTC CASSSLPTNYGYTF
TRBD2 TRBJ2-7 TRBV7-2 - TGTGCCAGCAGCTCTCCTATGGGGGAGGGCTCCTACAATGAGCAGTACTTC CASSSPMGEGSYNEQYF
TRBD1 TRBJ2-7 TRBV5-1 - TGCGCCAGCGCACAGGGGGGTTCCTACAATGAGCAGTACTTC CASAQGGSYNEQYF
TRBD2 TRBJ2-1 TRBV4-3 few TGCGCCAGCAGGCCCCATTTACTAGCGGGGGGGCAGAATGAGCAGTTCTTC CASRPHLLAGGQNEQFF
- TRBJ2-3 TRBV20-1 - TGCAGTGTCTATTGGACCCCTTTCACAGATACGCAGTATTTT CSVYWTPFTDTQYF
- TRBJ2-6 TRBV9 - TGTGCCAGCAGTCCCTTCTCTGGGGCCAACGTCCTGACTTTC CASSPFSGANVLTF
- TRBJ2-5 TRBV20-1 few TGCAGTGCTACAGGGTTTGGGTACCAAGAGACCCAGTACTTC CSATGFGYQETQYF